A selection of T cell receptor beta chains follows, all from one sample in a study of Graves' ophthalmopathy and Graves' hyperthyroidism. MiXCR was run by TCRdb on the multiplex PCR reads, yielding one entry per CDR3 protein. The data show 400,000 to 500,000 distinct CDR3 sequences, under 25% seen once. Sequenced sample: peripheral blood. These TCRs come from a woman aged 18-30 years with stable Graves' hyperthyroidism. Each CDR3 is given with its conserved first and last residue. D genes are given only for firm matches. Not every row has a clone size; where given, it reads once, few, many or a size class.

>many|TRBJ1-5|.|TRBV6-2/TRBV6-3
TGTGCCAGTCGGATGGATTGGCGTGTTAGCAATCAGCCCCAGCATTTT
CASRMDWRVSNQPQHF
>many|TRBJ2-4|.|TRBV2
TGTGCCAGCAGTGAGATGGCTTTACGCATTCAGTACTTC
CASSEMALRIQYF
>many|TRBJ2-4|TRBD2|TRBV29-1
TGCAGCGTTGAAGATCGACGGGGGAGGGTCATTCAGTACTTC
CSVEDRRGRVIQYF
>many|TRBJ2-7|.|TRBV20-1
TGCAGTGCTAGAGTCCTCGGAGGGCCCTACGAGCAGTACTTC
CSARVLGGPYEQYF
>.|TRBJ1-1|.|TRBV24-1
TGTGCCACCAGTAATACCGTGAACACTGAAGCTTTCTTT
CATSNTVNTEAFF
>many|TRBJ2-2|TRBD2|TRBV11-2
TGTGCCAGCAGCAAGACTAGCGGGAGGGCGAACACCGGGGAGCTGTTTTTT
CASSKTSGRANTGELFF
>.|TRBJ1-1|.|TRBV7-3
TGTGCCAGCAGCCTGACCGGGGATGACACTGAAGCTTTCTTT
CASSLTGDDTEAFF
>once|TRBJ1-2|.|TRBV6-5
TGTGCCAGCAGTTCCTACAGGGCTGACTATGGCTACACCTTC
CASSSYRADYGYTF
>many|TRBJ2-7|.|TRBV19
TGTGCCGGAGAGATTGATTGTAGGACCTACGAGCAGTACTTC
CAGEIDCRTYEQYF
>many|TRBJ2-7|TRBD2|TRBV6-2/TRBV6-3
TGTGCCAGCAGTTACGGGCGGGAGGAGGAAGAGCAGTACTTC
CASSYGREEEEQYF
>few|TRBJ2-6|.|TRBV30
TGTGCCCGGAGTGTACTAGGGTTCTCTGGGGCCAACGTCCTGACTTTC
CARSVLGFSGANVLTF
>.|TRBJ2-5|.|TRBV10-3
TGTGCCATCAGAGACCCGCTCCTCGGGACGGCCATTGGGACCCAGTACTTC
CAIRDPLLGTAIGTQYF
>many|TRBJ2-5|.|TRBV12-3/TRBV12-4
TGTGCCAGCAGACTAGGGGATTGGGAGACCCAGTACTTC
CASRLGDWETQYF
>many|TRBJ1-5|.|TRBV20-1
TGCAGTGCTAGGGGACGGATAAATCAGCCCCAGCATTTT
CSARGRINQPQHF
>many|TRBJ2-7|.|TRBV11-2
TGTGCCAGCAGCTTAGATTTCGAGCAGTACTTC
CASSLDFEQYF
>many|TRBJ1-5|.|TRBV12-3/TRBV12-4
TGTGCCAGCAGTTTAGTCAGTACGGGCAATCAGCCCCAGCATTTT
CASSLVSTGNQPQHF
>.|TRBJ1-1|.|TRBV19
TGTGCCAGTAGACTGGGGGGCCTGCACACTGAAGCTTTCTTT
CASRLGGLHTEAFF
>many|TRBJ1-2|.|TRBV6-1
TGTGCCAGCACAAAAACCGGCTCAGGCTACACCTTC
CASTKTGSGYTF
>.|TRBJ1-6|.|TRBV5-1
TGCGCCAGCAGCTTGGAAGGGGTAGGATCACCCCTCCACTTT
CASSLEGVGSPLHF
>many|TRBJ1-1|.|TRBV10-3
TGTGCCATCAGTGAAAGGGGCGTTGACACTGAAGCTTTCTTT
CAISERGVDTEAFF
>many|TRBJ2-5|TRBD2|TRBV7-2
TGTGCCAGCAGCTTAGTAGCGGGAGGGCCGGAGGAGACCCAGTACTTC
CASSLVAGGPEETQYF
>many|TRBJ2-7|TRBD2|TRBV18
TGTGCCAGCTCACGGACTAGCTCCATGGGCGAGCAGTACTTC
CASSRTSSMGEQYF
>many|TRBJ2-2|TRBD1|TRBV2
TGTGCCAGCAGTGCTCCCGGGACAGAGGCTCTCACCGGGGAGCTGTTTTTT
CASSAPGTEALTGELFF
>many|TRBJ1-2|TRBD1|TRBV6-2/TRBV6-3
TGTGCCAGCAAGGACAGGGATTATGGCTACACCTTC
CASKDRDYGYTF
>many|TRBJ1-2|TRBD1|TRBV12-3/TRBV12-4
TGTGCCAGCAGTTTCCGGGACAGGAGGGAGTATGGCTACACCTTC
CASSFRDRREYGYTF
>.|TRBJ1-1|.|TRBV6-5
TGTGCCAGCAGTTATAGAACAGGCGAAGCTTTCTTT
CASSYRTGEAFF
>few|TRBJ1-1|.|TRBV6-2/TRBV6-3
TGTGCCAGCAGCCGCAGAGCCGCGGCTTTCTTT
CASSRRAAAFF
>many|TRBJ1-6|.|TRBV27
TGTGCCAGCAGTTTAGACCCGACAGGCTATAATTCACCCCTCCACTTT
CASSLDPTGYNSPLHF
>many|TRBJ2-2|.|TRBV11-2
TGTGCCAGCAGCCCCCGATTTGGCGGAGCCACCGGGGAGCTGTTTTTT
CASSPRFGGATGELFF
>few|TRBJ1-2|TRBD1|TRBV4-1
TGCGCCAGCAGCCAAGAAAGGGACAGGGTACACTATGGCTACACCTTC
CASSQERDRVHYGYTF
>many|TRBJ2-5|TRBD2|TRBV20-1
TGCAGTGGGGCGGCTAGCGGGATCCAAGAGACCCAGTACTTC
CSGAASGIQETQYF
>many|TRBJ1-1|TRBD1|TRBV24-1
TGTGCCACCAGTGGCTCAGGGGGTACTGAAGCTTTCTTT
CATSGSGGTEAFF
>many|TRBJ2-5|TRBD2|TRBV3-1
TGTGCCAGCAGCCAAGATGTGGGTAGGGCTAGCGGCGCTCAAGAGACCCAGTACTTC
CASSQDVGRASGAQETQYF